The 23 T cell receptor beta chains below were found in one sample sequenced in a study of blood T cell repertoires in COVID-19. Produced via immunoSEQ multiplex PCR; TCRdb's table is partial and in-frame only. This sample has tens of thousands of clones, with around 88% found just once. Material: peripheral blood. The origin of the receptors is a man in his 60s with acute or convalescent COVID-19.

The chain employs TRBV5-1 and TRBJ2-1; tentative D call: TRBD2 (6 bases). From germline, CDR1 is SGHRS and CDR2 YFSETQ. The germline V and J ends were trimmed by 4 bases and 9 bases, with 17 bases remaining between them. The CDR3 totals 14 residues. The CDR3 here is CASSPRDWPFEQFF. The CDR3 DNA follows: TGCGCCAGCAGCCCCCGGGACTGGCCTTTTGAGCAGTTCTTC.

The CDR3 sequence is CASSARRRGYNEQFF. CDR3 DNA: TGTGCCAGCAGCGCTCGGAGGCGCGGCTACAATGAGCAGTTCTTC. This chain uses TRBV9 with TRBJ2-1; D perhaps matches TRBD2 (5 bases). The CDR3 contains 15 residues. The V end lost 3 bases, the J end lost 3 bases, and 13 bases lay between the germline ends. Germline CDR1 reads SGDLS; CDR2 reads YYNGEE. The full variable domain, rest sourced from reference TRBV9 and TRBJ2-1, is DSGVTQTPKHLITATGQRVTLRCSPRSGDLSVYWYQQSLDQGLQFLIQYYNGEERAKGNILERFSAQQFPDLHSELNLSSLELGDSALYFCASSARRRGYNEQFFGPGTRLTVL.

This chain uses TRBV10-3 with TRBJ1-1; D not certain. Deletions cut 3 bases from V and 3 bases from J, with 11 bases between. Germline CDR1 reads ENHRY; CDR2 reads SYGVKD. The CDR3 length is 14 residues. The CDR3 DNA reads TGTGCCATCAGTGAAGGAGGAGTGGACACTGAAGCTTTCTTT. This sequence encodes CAISEGGVDTEAFF.

This clone is a singleton in its sample. The chain uses TRBV29-1 and TRBJ1-2; TRBD1 matches at 7 bases. J lost 3 bases, V lost 7 bases, and 5 bases had no gene match. Germline CDR1 is SQVTM and CDR2 is ANQGSEA. The CDR3 length is 12 residues. In nucleotides, the CDR3 is TGCAGCGGACAGACAGGGCACTATGGCTACACCTTC. This gives the protein CSGQTGHYGYTF.

The V call is TRBV5-1, the J call TRBJ2-5; 7 bases align to TRBD1. This CDR3 has 14 amino acids. V shed 0 bases, J shed 5 bases, and the junction held 4 bases outside the gene matches. The germline V gene has CDR1 SGHRS and CDR2 YFSETQ. This CDR3 reads CASSLEGAGETQYF. The CDR3, as DNA: TGCGCCAGCAGCTTGGAGGGGGCCGGGGAGACCCAGTACTTC.

The count of this clone is one. The chain couples TRBV7-9 to TRBJ1-6; 8 bases are a match to TRBD1. The CDR3 consists of 14 residues. Per the germline V gene, CDR1 is SEHNR and CDR2 is FQNEAQ (reference sequence). V lost 6 bases, J lost 9 bases, and 7 bases stayed unmatched. The CDR3 sequence: CASRTTGALSPLHF. The CDR3 DNA reads as TGTGCCAGCAGGACGACAGGGGCCCTTTCACCCCTCCACTTT. Full variable domain (rest looked up from reference TRBV7-9 and TRBJ1-6): DTGVSQNPRHKITKRGQNVTFRCDPISEHNRLYWYRQTLGQGPEFLTYFQNEAQLEKSRLLSDRFSAERPKGSFSTLEIQRTEQGDSAMYLCASRTTGALSPLHFGNGTRLTVT.

V is TRBV28 and J is TRBJ1-1, with 7 bases identical to TRBD1. J gave up 3 bases and V 6 bases, and 4 bases lay outside the gene matches. From germline, CDR1 is MDHEN and CDR2 SYDVKM. This CDR3 contains 13 residues. CDR3 residues: CASRRDRYTEAFF. The CDR3 coding sequence is TGTGCCAGCAGGAGGGACAGATACACTGAAGCTTTCTTT.

The chain is built from TRBV2 and TRBJ2-7; 10 nucleotides match TRBD1. The CDR3 runs 15 residues. V lost 4 bases and J lost 5; bases outside the gene matches: 8. The germline V gene has CDR1 SNHLY and CDR2 FYNNEI. The CDR3 nucleotides are TGTGCCAGCAGTGGTCCGACAGGGGGCCGGGACGAGCAGTACTTC. This codes for CASSGPTGGRDEQYF.

The chain has TRBV6-5 and TRBJ2-7; D gene uncertain. The CDR3 spans 13 residues. The ends were cut back, 7 bases at V and 0 bases at J, with 10 bases in the middle. CDR1 is MNHEY, CDR2 SVGAGI, per germline. In DNA form, the CDR3 reads TGTGCCAGCACGAGAGGAAGCTCCTACGAGCAGTACTTC. Its translation: CASTRGSSYEQYF.

This chain connects TRBV19 to TRBJ2-6; D gene uncertain. Per the germline V gene, CDR1 is LNHDA and CDR2 is SQIVND (reference sequence). The length of the CDR3 is 16 residues. V lost 3 bases, J lost 1 base, and 10 bases lay in between. CDR3: CASSIDSKSGANVLTF. CDR3 nucleotide sequence: TGTGCCAGTAGTATTGACTCGAAGTCTGGGGCCAACGTCCTGACTTTC.

The chain links TRBV14 to TRBJ2-3; 8 nucleotides align to TRBD1. Germline V gene lookup returns CDR1 SGHDN and CDR2 FVKESK. The CDR3 totals 17 residues. Losses at the gene ends were 0 bases for V and 4 bases for J; bases not matched to a gene: 9. The CDR3 sequence: CASSQEGFGRGPDTQYF. In DNA, the CDR3 is TGTGCCAGCAGCCAAGAAGGGTTCGGCAGGGGGCCAGATACGCAGTATTTT.

The chain combines TRBV28 with TRBJ1-2, with D maybe TRBD1 (5 bases). CDR1 and CDR2 from the germline V gene are MDHEN and SYDVKM. This CDR3 region has 16 residues. V lost 6 bases and J 2 bases, leaving 19 bases between the germline ends. The CDR3 sequence is CASSLGQGRINYGYTF. The CDR3 DNA is TGTGCCAGCAGCCTGGGGCAGGGAAGAATCAACTATGGCTACACCTTC.

This clone was detected a few times. The CDR3 DNA is TGTGCCAGCAGTTTACGGGGAAATTGGGGGACAGGGCTGGGGCAAGAGACCCAGTACTTC. Translated, it gives CASSLRGNWGTGLGQETQYF. This chain links TRBV28 with TRBJ2-5, with 9 bases aligning to TRBD1. The germline V gene encodes CDR1 MDHEN and CDR2 SYDVKM. The CDR3 is 20 residues long. Trimming at V came to 2 bases and at J to 2 bases, leaving 18 bases not matched to a gene.

This sequence joins TRBV2 and TRBJ2-3; 12 bases map to TRBD2. The CDR3 runs 18 residues. V gave up 8 bases and J gave up 1 base; unmatched junction bases: 13. Germline values: CDR1 SNHLY, CDR2 FYNNEI. The CDR3 region is CASRGSSSGRAGTDTQYF. The CDR3 bases are TGTGCCAGCCGTGGCTCCTCTAGCGGGAGGGCCGGCACAGATACGCAGTATTTT.

This clone was detected a few times. The chain uses TRBV5-5 and TRBJ2-5; D ambiguous. Trimming took 4 bases from V and 5 from J, leaving 9 bases between them. This CDR3 comprises 12 residues. Germline V gives CDR1 SGHKS, CDR2 YYEKEE (reference sequence). The CDR3 DNA is TGTGCCAGCAGCGCCTATATGGAGACCCAGTACTTC. This sequence encodes CASSAYMETQYF.

This clone was seen once. The V gene is TRBV28, the J gene TRBJ1-6, with D tentatively TRBD1 (5 bases). The CDR3 covers 17 residues. The germline gives CDR1 MDHEN, CDR2 SYDVKM. V was pared by 3 bases and J by 7 bases, with 19 bases between. The DNA of the CDR3 is TGTGCCAGCAGTTTCCAAATCCAGTCGACAGAAAATTCACCCCTCCACTTT. It translates to CASSFQIQSTENSPLHF.

This clone was observed a single time. V usage is TRBV28 and J usage is TRBJ2-7; 13 nucleotides agree with TRBD2. V shed 6 bases and J 0 bases; nucleotides not matched to a gene: 2. Germline V CDR1 and CDR2: MDHEN, SYDVKM. CDR3 length: 15 residues. The CDR3 region is CASRWTSGSSYEQYF. The CDR3 nucleotides are TGTGCCAGCAGATGGACTAGCGGGAGCTCCTACGAGCAGTACTTC.

The V gene is TRBV5-1, the J gene TRBJ2-1; 7 bases map to TRBD1. V gave up 7 bases and J gave up 1 base; unmatched junction bases: 2. The germline V gene has CDR1 SGHRS and CDR2 YFSETQ. This CDR3 spans 13 amino acids. Written as DNA, the CDR3 is TGCGCCAGCGGGACAGTGTCCTACAATGAGCAGTTCTTC. Translated, it gives CASGTVSYNEQFF.

The chain combines TRBV19 with TRBJ2-7, with TRBD1 matching over 10 bases. Unmatched junction bases numbered 4, after V lost 5 bases and J lost 3 bases. Germline V gene lookup returns CDR1 LNHDA and CDR2 SQIVND (reference sequence). The CDR3 is 14 residues long. As DNA, the CDR3 is TGTGCCAGTAGTCTCGGGGACAGGGGCTACGAGCAGTACTTC. Translation: CASSLGDRGYEQYF.

This clone has only a few counts. The chain joins TRBV19 to TRBJ1-1; TRBD1 aligns across 7 bases. This CDR3 has 14 residues. CDR1 LNHDA and CDR2 SQIVND come from the germline V gene (reference sequence). Unmatched junction bases numbered 6, after V lost 4 bases and J lost 4 bases. CDR3 bases: TGTGCCAGTAGTACCAGCAGGGGGACCACTGAAGCTTTCTTT. Translated: CASSTSRGTTEAFF.

The genes are TRBV29-1 and TRBJ1-1; a weak D match, TRBD1 (5 bases). CDR3 size: 13 residues. CDR1 is SQVTM and CDR2 is ANQGSEA in the germline V gene. The germline V and J ends were trimmed by 7 bases and 3 bases, with 15 bases remaining between them. The CDR3 sequence: CSGKKGADTEAFF. CDR3 DNA: TGCAGCGGGAAAAAAGGGGCGGACACTGAAGCTTTCTTT.

This chain uses TRBV27 with TRBJ2-3; 13 bases line up with TRBD2. Germline-derived CDR1 and CDR2 are MNHEY and SMNVEV (reference sequence). J was trimmed by 6 bases and V by 2 bases; bases with no gene match: 20. This CDR3 is 21 amino acids long. CDR3 coding DNA: TGTGCCAGCAGTTTAGGGCCTAGACTAGCGGGAGGTGCCTCGATCCCGGATACGCAGTATTTT. This gives the protein CASSLGPRLAGGASIPDTQYF.

The sample holds one count of this clone. This chain uses TRBV28 with TRBJ2-7; possibly TRBD1 for D (6 bases). V gave up 6 bases and J gave up 0 bases, with 9 bases separating them. From germline, CDR1 is MDHEN and CDR2 SYDVKM. CDR3 size: 13 residues. Written as DNA, the CDR3 is TGTGCCAGCAGGCGGACAGTCTCCTACGAGCAGTACTTC. Encoded protein: CASRRTVSYEQYF.